This paragraph covers one T cell receptor (beta chain) sequence. This sample stems from a study of PD-L1 blockade in urothelial cancer. Study background: Each patient had 0 to 3 earlier chemotherapy regimens. At 6 weeks and at 3 weeks (second dose) after treatment start, blood was analyzed. Blood samples had a median of approximately 150,000 T cells.

TCRdb's table, derived via immunoSEQ multiplex PCR, lists solely in-frame clones and lacks some. The data hold roughly 100,000 clones, with approximately 87% observed a single time. Time point given: peripheral blood 6 weeks after treatment start. In germline, CDR1 is ENHRY, CDR2 SYGVKD. This CDR3 spans 14 amino acids. J was trimmed by 7 bases and V by 9 bases; bases with no gene match: 12. Specimen: PBMCs, collected around atezolizumab (anti-PD-L1) treatment. The receptor's source is a man between 70 and 80 years old with urothelial cancer. The chain employs TRBV10-3 and TRBJ1-5, with 7 nucleotides matching TRBD1. This chain's CDR3 is CAIKDPQGNQPQHF. CDR3 DNA: TGTGCCATAAAAGACCCACAGGGGAACCAGCCCCAGCATTTT.